This note documents a single T cell receptor (beta chain) sequence. What it binds is unknown. This sample was included in a study of shared clonotypes between healthy human individuals. Study outcomes and limitations: Among a handful of donors, approximately 5% of naive CD4 clonotypes were found in common.

The CDR3 length is 15 residues. Trimming took 0 bases from V and 2 from J, leaving 11 bases between them. From germline, CDR1 is SNHLY and CDR2 FYNNEI. Here immunoSEQ multiplex PCR was the method, and the copy in TCRdb shows in-frame clones only, minus some. The table lists roughly 850,000 clones, about 96% of them singletons. In the naive CD8 group, cells lacked CD45RO and were positively selected for CCR7, so terminally differentiated effector memory CD45RA+ cells were left out. This chain connects TRBV2 to TRBJ2-7, with unresolved D. This TCR was recovered from a man aged 25 to 45 in good health. The sample consisted of naive CD8+ T cells sorted from blood. The CDR3 DNA is TGTGCCAGCAGTGAAGCCGTTACTCCAACCTACGAGCAGTACTTC. Protein product: CASSEAVTPTYEQYF.